A selection of T cell receptor beta chains follows, all from one sample in a study of cytomegalovirus exposure and HLA in healthy donors. The assay was immunoSEQ multiplex PCR, and TCRdb's table has in-frame clones only and misses some. The sample includes about 130,000 clones, 70% to 85% of them seen just once. Sequencing was carried out using PBMCs. Every receptor here comes from a boy between 2 and 10 years old in good health and CMV-seronegative. CDR3s include the opening cysteine and the closing phenylalanine or tryptophan. The D gene is left open where the match is weak. Not every row has a clone size; where given, it reads once, few, many or a size class.

clone_size	v_call	j_call	d_call	cdr3_aa	cdr3_nt
.	TRBV27	TRBJ1-5	.	CASGFDSNQPQHF	TGTGCCAGCGGCTTTGATAGCAATCAGCCCCAGCATTTT
.	TRBV5-4	TRBJ2-2	.	CASSLAGSGVISGELFF	TGTGCCAGCAGCTTGGCAGGGTCGGGAGTGATCTCCGGGGAGCTGTTTTTT
.	TRBV27	TRBJ1-1	.	CASSLTENTEAFF	TGTGCCAGCAGTTTAACAGAAAACACTGAAGCTTTCTTT
.	TRBV6-1	TRBJ1-5	.	CASSESEPSQPQHF	TGTGCCAGCAGTGAATCCGAGCCTAGCCAGCCCCAGCATTTT
.	TRBV19	TRBJ2-4	.	CASKGLKNIQYF	TGTGCCAGTAAGGGACTTAAAAACATTCAGTACTTC
.	TRBV7-9	TRBJ2-4	.	CATMKTLAKNIQYF	TGTGCCACCATGAAGACTCTAGCCAAAAACATTCAGTACTTC
.	TRBV19	TRBJ1-1	.	CASSARLQGRRMNTEAFF	TGTGCCAGTAGTGCCCGACTCCAGGGTAGGAGAATGAACACTGAAGCTTTCTTT
.	TRBV11-2	TRBJ1-3	.	CASSFRGGNTIYF	TGTGCCAGCAGCTTCAGGGGTGGAAACACCATATATTTT
.	TRBV4-3	TRBJ2-3	.	CASSQDWQSTDTQYF	TGCGCCAGCAGCCAAGATTGGCAGAGCACAGATACGCAGTATTTT
.	TRBV19	TRBJ1-2	TRBD1	CASSIDGQGNYGYTF	TGTGCCAGTAGTATAGATGGACAGGGAAACTATGGCTACACCTTC
.	TRBV30	TRBJ2-3	.	CAWSLSRLPGDTQYF	TGTGCCTGGAGTCTCAGCAGGCTCCCTGGGGATACGCAGTATTTT
.	TRBV9	TRBJ2-1	TRBD2	CASSVGTSGRALFSEQFF	TGTGCCAGCAGCGTTGGGACTAGCGGGAGGGCCCTCTTCAGTGAGCAGTTCTTC
.	TRBV4-1	TRBJ2-3	TRBD2	CASSHIPSGGTDTQYF	TGCGCCAGCAGCCACATCCCTAGCGGGGGAACAGATACGCAGTATTTT
.	TRBV6-5	TRBJ1-2	.	CASSAGYGYTF	TGTGCCAGCAGTGCCGGCTATGGCTACACCTTC
.	TRBV6-5	TRBJ2-2	TRBD1	CASSYLQGQGTGELFF	TGTGCCAGCAGTTATCTACAGGGGCAGGGAACCGGGGAGCTGTTTTTT
.	TRBV6-5	TRBJ1-1	.	CASSLDIAGTEAFF	TGTGCCAGCAGTTTGGACATTGCGGGGACTGAAGCTTTCTTT
few	TRBV5-4	TRBJ1-2	TRBD1	CASSFQGGYGYTF	TGTGCCAGCAGCTTTCAGGGGGGCTATGGCTACACCTTC
.	TRBV9	TRBJ2-2	.	CASSAELRDTGELFF	TGTGCCAGCAGCGCCGAACTCAGGGACACCGGGGAGCTGTTTTTT
.	TRBV7-8	TRBJ1-5	TRBD1	CASTPDRGQVNQPQHF	TGTGCCAGCACCCCGGACAGGGGGCAGGTTAATCAGCCCCAGCATTTT
.	TRBV29-1	TRBJ2-1	TRBD2	CSVFLAVAVYNEQFF	TGCAGCGTCTTCCTAGCGGTCGCAGTTTACAATGAGCAGTTCTTC
.	TRBV9	TRBJ1-2	.	CASSVTFRSDGYTF	TGTGCCAGCAGCGTAACGTTTCGGTCCGATGGCTACACCTTC
.	TRBV30	TRBJ2-1	TRBD2	CAWSVGAGVLNEQFF	TGTGCCTGGAGTGTGGGTGCGGGAGTCCTTAATGAGCAGTTCTTC
.	TRBV11-2	TRBJ1-4	.	CASSLAPHTWNEKLFF	TGTGCCAGCAGCTTAGCACCACACACCTGGAATGAAAAACTGTTTTTT
.	TRBV30	TRBJ1-3	TRBD1	CAWSVFVGSGTDSKWPLSGNTIYF	TGTGCCTGGAGTGTATTTGTTGGGTCCGGGACAGACTCTAAATGGCCCCTCTCTGGAAACACCATATATTTT
.	TRBV10-3	TRBJ2-1	.	CAISGRAGNDEQFF	TGTGCCATCAGTGGCAGAGCAGGGAACGATGAGCAGTTCTTC
.	TRBV27	TRBJ2-1	.	CASSLSSASYNEQFF	TGTGCCAGCAGTTTATCGTCAGCGTCCTACAATGAGCAGTTCTTC
.	TRBV18	TRBJ2-7	.	CASGRRQATYYEQYF	TGTGCCAGCGGACGGCGACAGGCGACCTACTACGAGCAGTACTTC
.	TRBV2	TRBJ1-1	.	CASSQTDTEAFF	TGTGCCAGCAGTCAGACAGACACTGAAGCTTTCTTT
.	TRBV6-1	TRBJ1-2	TRBD1	CASSVTGRGGYGYTF	TGTGCCAGCAGTGTGACAGGGCGTGGTGGCTATGGCTACACCTTC
few	TRBV9	TRBJ2-3	.	CASSPGVRTDTQYF	TGTGCCAGCAGTCCCGGGGTTCGCACAGATACGCAGTATTTT
.	TRBV19	TRBJ1-2	.	CASSIEQGYGYTF	TGTGCCAGTAGTATAGAACAGGGCTATGGCTACACCTTC
.	TRBV19	TRBJ2-1	.	CASSRQGGPSSYNEQFF	TGTGCCAGTAGTCGGCAGGGGGGCCCGAGCTCCTACAATGAGCAGTTCTTC
.	TRBV7-2	TRBJ1-5	.	CASSPRSGNGNQPQHF	TGTGCCAGCAGCCCCAGGTCGGGGAATGGCAATCAGCCCCAGCATTTT
.	TRBV6-6	TRBJ2-2	.	CASTSVRITGELFF	TGTGCCAGCACCTCCGTGAGGATCACCGGGGAGCTGTTTTTT
.	TRBV9	TRBJ1-2	.	CASSPPGDYGYTF	TGTGCCAGCAGCCCGCCAGGGGATTATGGCTACACCTTC
once	TRBV7-9	TRBJ1-3	TRBD1	CASSSTGARNTIYF	TGTGCCAGCAGCTCGACAGGGGCGAGAAACACCATATATTTT
.	TRBV4-1	TRBJ2-1	TRBD2	CASSQVVLAGGLRNNEQFF	TGCGCCAGCAGCCAAGTTGTGCTAGCGGGGGGGCTTCGGAACAATGAGCAGTTCTTC
.	TRBV5-8	TRBJ1-5	TRBD1	CASSLVRGAQPQHF	TGTGCCAGCAGCTTGGTCAGGGGGGCTCAGCCCCAGCATTTT
once	TRBV2	TRBJ2-6	TRBD1	CASSEAPRGTGANVLTF	TGTGCCAGCAGTGAAGCGCCCAGGGGGACTGGGGCCAACGTCCTGACTTTC
many	TRBV7-3	TRBJ1-1	.	CASSEQGANTEAFF	TGTGCCAGCAGCGAACAGGGAGCTAACACTGAAGCTTTCTTT
.	TRBV5-1	TRBJ2-1	TRBD2	CASSLQTSDPGRDEQFF	TGCGCCAGCAGCTTACAGACTAGCGATCCCGGAAGGGATGAGCAGTTCTTC
.	TRBV27	TRBJ2-7	TRBD1	CASSFEGALSTYEQYF	TGTGCCAGCAGTTTCGAGGGGGCGCTGTCAACCTACGAGCAGTACTTC
.	TRBV6-4	TRBJ2-1	.	CASSVQGNNNEQFF	TGTGCCAGCAGTGTACAGGGCAATAACAATGAGCAGTTCTTC
.	TRBV4-1	TRBJ2-7	.	CASSRFPREYEQYF	TGCGCCAGCAGCCGATTCCCCCGGGAATACGAGCAGTACTTC
once	TRBV9	TRBJ1-5	TRBD1	CASSPSDRAGQPQHF	TGTGCCAGCAGCCCCTCCGACAGGGCCGGTCAGCCCCAGCATTTT
few	TRBV4-3	TRBJ1-1	.	CASSQQNRDRAFF	TGCGCCAGCAGCCAACAAAACAGGGATCGAGCTTTCTTT
.	TRBV7-8	TRBJ2-5	.	CASSLNPGLVEETQYF	TGTGCCAGCAGCCTCAACCCTGGACTTGTTGAGGAGACCCAGTACTTC
.	TRBV28	TRBJ2-1	TRBD2	CASSWRGTSGFNGEQFF	TGTGCCAGCAGTTGGAGGGGGACTAGCGGTTTCAACGGGGAGCAGTTCTTC
.	TRBV5-6	TRBJ2-1	.	CASSLAWRGQEPYNEQFF	TGTGCCAGCAGCTTGGCTTGGCGGGGCCAGGAACCCTACAATGAGCAGTTCTTC
once	TRBV7-9	TRBJ1-4	.	CASTGAANEKLFF	TGTGCCAGCACCGGAGCAGCTAATGAAAAACTGTTTTTT
.	TRBV4-3	TRBJ2-2	TRBD2	CASSLRSGGGYTGELFF	TGCGCCAGCAGCCTAAGGAGCGGGGGGGGTTACACCGGGGAGCTGTTTTTT
few	TRBV19	TRBJ1-4	.	CASTQGGATNEKLFF	TGTGCCAGTACCCAAGGGGGGGCAACTAATGAAAAACTGTTTTTT
.	TRBV7-9	TRBJ1-5	.	CSSSLDPGINNQPQHF	TGTTCCAGCAGCTTAGACCCAGGGATTAACAATCAGCCCCAGCATTTT
.	TRBV7-2	TRBJ2-5	.	CASSSSQTGGRKTQYF	TGTGCCAGCAGCTCCTCACAAACGGGGGGCCGGAAGACCCAGTACTTC
.	TRBV2	TRBJ2-3	TRBD2	CASAGTSGSDTQYF	TGTGCCAGCGCAGGGACTAGCGGGTCGGATACGCAGTATTTT